This TCR beta chain was documented in a study of CD8 T cells in ankylosing spondylitis. Findings of the study overall: Previous work reported some of these motif variants in the synovial fluid and blood of reactive arthritis. Ankylosing spondylitis blood seemed to carry a telltale TCR beta motif made of under ten highly homologous variants.

This clonotype was seen a handful of times. The antigen remains undetermined. Via MiXCR, TCRdb re-called the 5' RACE reads, giving one row per CDR3 protein. The repertoire holds roughly 700,000 distinct CDR3 sequences, with around 20% as singletons. This clonotype originated in a male donor with ankylosing spondylitis. Material: blood, either unsorted or a sorted T cell fraction (not recorded which).

CDR3 loop: CSAREEGARAFF. The CDR3 DNA follows: TGCAGTGCTAGAGAGGAGGGGGCTCGGGCTTTCTTT. The J gene is TRBJ1-1, the V gene TRBV20-1, with TRBD1 identical over 7 bases. V was pared by 0 bases and J by 11 bases, with 6 bases of the junction left unmatched. The germline V gene has CDR1 DFQATT and CDR2 SNEGSKA (reference sequence). The CDR3 consists of 12 residues.